This TCR beta chain was obtained from a study of identical twins (dated by TCRdb to the mid-2010s). Background on the whole study: The study deep-sequenced TCR alpha and beta repertoires from monozygotic twins, unrelated adults of various ages and cord blood to test whether fetal clonotypes persist. Replicate twin experiments were performed at different times using different library preparation protocols to rule out contamination.

Only healthy Caucasian donors were included. Three pairs of female monozygotic twins, all aged roughly 18 to 29 years, were included in the twin cohort. Positive isolation kits from Invitrogen were used to isolate CD4+ and CD8+ T cell populations. What the work shows at the level of the full study, not this receptor alone: Compared with coincidental sharing between unrelated individuals, out-of-frame TCR alpha sequences shared between twins showed an excess of sequences with low generation probability. Out-of-frame TCR alpha sharing in monozygotic twins was systematically underestimated by recombination models, whereas sharing between unrelated individuals was in agreement with the recombination models. A weaker excess of twin sharing was found in beta out-of-frame sequences because the signal-to-noise ratio was lowered by fewer shared sequences. Because the same donors could not be followed over many years, the conclusions relied on cross-sectional statistical analysis. Invariant T cells such as MAIT and iNKT could partly confound zero-insertion analyses, though diverse VJ usage argued against this for most clonotypes. Fewer insertions were carried by abundant cord blood beta clonotypes; a weaker similar trend was observed in young adult naive repertoires, while no such trend was observed in memory repertoires.

The library was prepared using 5' RACE. The run used an Illumina HiSeq 2000. Template switching added a universal primer binding site, and the final cDNA carried a unique molecular identifier that allowed TCR cDNA molecules to be counted accurately. Specific primers in the conserved constant-segment region were used to synthesize first-strand cDNA for the TCR alpha and beta chains. To control for contamination, every cDNA library was double barcoded, receiving both a SMART-Mk sample barcode and Illumina barcodes. TruSeq adapter sequences along with Illumina sample barcodes were introduced in two successive PCR steps. Sequencing of the TCR alpha and beta cDNA libraries was done on the Illumina HiSeq platform using custom primers. The authors' pipeline ran thus. MiGEC processed the raw reads to extract unique molecular identifiers, while MiXCR was used to determine the CDR3 positions. For each individual, recombination models were inferred using an EM algorithm with the repgenHMM and IGoR tools. Shared clonotypes were analyzed with the tcR package in R, and sharing was normalized by the product of cloneset sizes. Out-of-frame nonproductive sequences were analyzed to study raw recombination free of thymic and clonal selection effects. The raw public reads went through TCRdb reprocessing: fastp at Q25, MiXCR clone calling, in-frame beta chains kept. Each record represents a unique CDR3 protein, reported with the most common genes and DNA among its rows. The V and J calls were not made by the authors but by TCRdb's processing. This sample is represented by a few hundred thousand distinct CDR3 sequences; about 12% of them were singletons. The top ten clones comprise 6% to 9% of the sample.

As regards this clonotype: The antigen it recognizes is unknown. The sample holds no much larger clone one base away, and base qualities are not on file.

V was cut back by 7 bases and J by 4 bases, leaving a gap of 22 bases between them. From its cysteine to its phenylalanine, the CDR3 spans 17 amino acids. The kept DNA is CDR3 alone, 51 bases in frame from the first base. Another study also made use of these data, one on yellow fever vaccine responses in identical twins. That second publication adds: The authors reported that the T cell response to vaccination in identical twins appeared partly convergent and partly personalized. In identical twins, the study followed T cell clones that responded to the vaccine with precision.

Here the chain combines TRBV12-3 or TRBV12-4 and TRBJ2-2; the D gene is perhaps TRBD2, from 7 matching bases. The specimen was CD8+ T cells sorted from blood. The source of this sequence is a woman aged 18 to 35 in good health. The CDR3 reads as follows: CASIGGRDYHFTGELFF. The sequenced DNA is TGTGCCAGCATCGGGGGGCGGGACTACCACTTCACCGGGGAGCTGTTTTTT.